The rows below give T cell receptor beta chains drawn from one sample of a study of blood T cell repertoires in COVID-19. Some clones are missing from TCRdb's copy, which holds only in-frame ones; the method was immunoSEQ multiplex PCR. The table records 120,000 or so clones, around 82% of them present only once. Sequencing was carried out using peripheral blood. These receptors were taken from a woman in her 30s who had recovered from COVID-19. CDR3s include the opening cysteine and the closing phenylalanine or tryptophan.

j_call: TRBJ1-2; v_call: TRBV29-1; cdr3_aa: CSVLRRDADGYTF
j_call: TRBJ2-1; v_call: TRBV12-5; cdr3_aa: CASGLGPGGEQFF
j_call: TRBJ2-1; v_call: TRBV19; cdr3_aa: CASSPGTGGNEQFF
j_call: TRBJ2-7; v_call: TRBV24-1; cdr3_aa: CATSSAGLKAGQYF
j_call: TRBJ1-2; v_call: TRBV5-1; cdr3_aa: CASSGTGDYGYTF
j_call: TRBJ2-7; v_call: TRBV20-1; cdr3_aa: CSASTGFSEQYF
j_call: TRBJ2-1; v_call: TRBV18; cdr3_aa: CASSPTRGNEQFF
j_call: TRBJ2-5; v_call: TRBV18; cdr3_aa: CASSPQMIGVQETQYF
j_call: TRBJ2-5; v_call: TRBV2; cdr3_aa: CASSGWAQETQYF
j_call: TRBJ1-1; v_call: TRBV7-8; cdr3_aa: CASSAGVSGEAFF
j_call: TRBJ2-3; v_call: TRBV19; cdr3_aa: CASMGGSRTDTQYF
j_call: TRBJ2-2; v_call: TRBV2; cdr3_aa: CASSEFQGTGELFF
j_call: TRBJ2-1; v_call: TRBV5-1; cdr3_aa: CASSPDSTSYNEQFF
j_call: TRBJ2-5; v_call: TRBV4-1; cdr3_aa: CASSPEGGVNTQETQYF
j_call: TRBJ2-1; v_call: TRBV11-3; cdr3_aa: CASSLTSGTRNEQFF
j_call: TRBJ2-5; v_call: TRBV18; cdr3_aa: CASSPGLARETQYF
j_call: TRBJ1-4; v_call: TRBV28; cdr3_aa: CASGTGPGNEKLFF
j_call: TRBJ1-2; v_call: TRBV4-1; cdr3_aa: CASSQDKGDYNGYTF
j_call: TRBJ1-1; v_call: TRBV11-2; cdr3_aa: CASARGGQNTEAFF
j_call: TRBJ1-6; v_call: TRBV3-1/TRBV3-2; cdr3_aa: CASSQEPDRVNSPLHF
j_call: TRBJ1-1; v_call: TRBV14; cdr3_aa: CASSQRTRNTEAFF
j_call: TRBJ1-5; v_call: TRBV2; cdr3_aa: CASSKRVANQPQHF